This note documents a single T cell receptor (beta chain) sequence. The sequenced target, TCR beta, came from blood CD8+ and CD4+ T cells. This specimen comes from a study of CD8 T cells in Susac syndrome. Random hexamers were used to reverse transcribe the RNA input (0.5 to 1 ug). Via MiXCR, TCRdb re-called the immunoSEQ multiplex PCR reads, giving one row per CDR3 protein. Here the sample spans 150,000 to 200,000 distinct CDR3 sequences, roughly 94% being singletons. Trimming at V came to 0 bases and at J to 8 bases, leaving 9 bases not matched to a gene. This CDR3 has 16 amino acids. Per the germline V gene, CDR1 is MNHEY and CDR2 is SMNVEV (reference sequence).

The receptor was derived from a human donor with multiple sclerosis. Sequenced sample: CD4+ T cells from PBMCs. This chain links TRBV27 with TRBJ2-1; 8 nucleotides align to TRBD2. The CDR3 sequence is CASSLSPGGGYDEQFF. For the CDR3, the DNA is TGTGCCAGCAGTTTATCGCCGGGAGGGGGGTATGATGAGCAGTTCTTC.